A single sample is the source of the 5 T cell receptor beta chains below, sequenced in a study of radiotherapy plus CTLA-4 blockade in lung cancer. Sequencing was performed with immunoSEQ multiplex PCR; in TCRdb, only in-frame clones are kept and a portion is missing. The data contain tens of thousands of clones, roughly four fifths of them seen just once; the ten biggest clones take up about 15%. The sample was peripheral blood, taken from a patient treated with radiotherapy plus ipilimumab. These receptors all stem from a human donor with non-small cell lung cancer who had a complete response to radiotherapy plus ipilimumab.

This clone occurred once. The genes are TRBV4-1 and TRBJ1-5; a possible D gene is TRBD1 (5 bases). The CDR3 has 15 residues. Trimming shortened V by 2 bases and J by 1 base, and 9 bases separated the two germline ends. Germline lookup yields CDR1 MGHRA and CDR2 YSYEKL. In nucleotides, the CDR3 is TGCGCCAGCAGCCAAATTTACAGGAGCAATCAGCCCCAGCATTTT. As protein: CASSQIYRSNQPQHF.

The chain is built from TRBV9 and TRBJ1-1; perhaps TRBD1 as D (5 bases). From germline, CDR1 is SGDLS and CDR2 YYNGEE. V dropped 1 base and J dropped 9 bases, with 10 bases sitting between them. The CDR3 length is 12 residues. In DNA form, the CDR3 reads TGTGCCAGCAGCGTACAGGGCGAGAAAGCTTTCTTT. This translates into CASSVQGEKAFF.

The V call is TRBV12-5, the J call TRBJ1-5; 7 bases fit TRBD1. V trimming: 2 bases; J trimming: 0 bases; junction bases outside the gene matches: 7. Looked up from germline, CDR1 is LGHNT and CDR2 is FRNRAP. The length of the CDR3 is 17 residues. Here the CDR3 DNA reads TGTGCTAGTGGTTTGACCAGGACAGGCTTTAGCAATCAGCCCCAGCATTTT. The encoded protein is CASGLTRTGFSNQPQHF.

This clone was seen a few times. The chain uses TRBV23-1 and TRBJ1-2; 7 bases are shared with TRBD1. TRBV23-1 is marked as an open reading frame, function uncertain. The CDR3 totals 12 residues. The V gene end was trimmed by 1 base and the J gene end by 7 bases; junction bases not matched to a gene: 0. CDR3 DNA: TGCGCCAGCAGTCAATACAGGGGTGGCTACACCTTC. Its protein is CASSQYRGGYTF.

This clone was observed many times. CDR3 in amino acids: CASIWTDRNMTGELFF. The CDR3 nucleotides read TGTGCCAGCATCTGGACTGATCGAAATATGACCGGGGAGCTGTTTTTT. This rearrangement joins TRBV21-1 to TRBJ2-2; the table's D call TRBD2 went unverified against the DNA. TRBV21-1 is annotated as a pseudogene. This CDR3 comprises 16 residues.